Detailed here is one TCR beta chain. Antigen unknown. Germline is not matched at one junction end, which may reflect a read error. There are 14 residues in the CDR3. Germline V gives CDR1 MNHEY, CDR2 SMNVEV (reference sequence). The data originate from a study of T cells in Graves' hyperthyroidism and ophthalmopathy. Findings of the study overall: Before onset, ophthalmopathy was predicted by the model a median roughly 6.4 months earlier. In blood, most of the thyroid clonotypes expanded above 0.001 were also present.

Uncontrolled infection, other autoimmune disease, pregnancy or lactation disqualified patients from enrolment. RNA transcripts yielded amplified TCR beta CDR3 regions. Using the HTBI primer set, a first-round RT-PCR was run on the TCR CDR3. TCRdb itself ran the multiplex PCR reads through MiXCR, one entry per CDR3 protein. The top ten hold around 13% of the sample, which has 500,000 to 650,000 distinct CDR3 sequences, roughly 15% seen once. This TCR came from a woman in her forties or fifties with Graves' ophthalmopathy. The source material was blood. The chain uses TRBV27 and TRBJ1-2; D possibly corresponds to TRBD1 (6 bases). CDR3 nucleotides: TGTGCCGGCAGCAGATACAGGGCTAACTATGGCTACACCTTC. Translated, it gives CAGSRYRANYGYTF.